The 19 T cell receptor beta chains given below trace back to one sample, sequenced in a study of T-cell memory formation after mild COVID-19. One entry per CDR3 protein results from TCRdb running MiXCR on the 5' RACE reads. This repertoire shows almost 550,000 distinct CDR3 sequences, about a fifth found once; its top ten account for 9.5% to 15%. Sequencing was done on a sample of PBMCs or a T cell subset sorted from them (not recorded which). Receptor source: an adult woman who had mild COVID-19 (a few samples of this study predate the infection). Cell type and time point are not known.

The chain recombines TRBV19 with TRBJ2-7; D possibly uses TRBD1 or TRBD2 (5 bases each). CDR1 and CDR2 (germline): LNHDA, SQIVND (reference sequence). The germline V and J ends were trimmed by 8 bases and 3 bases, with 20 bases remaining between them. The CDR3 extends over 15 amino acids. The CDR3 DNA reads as TGTGCCAGTGCGAGGGCAGGGCCCCGTTACTACGAGCAGTACTTC. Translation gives CASARAGPRYYEQYF.

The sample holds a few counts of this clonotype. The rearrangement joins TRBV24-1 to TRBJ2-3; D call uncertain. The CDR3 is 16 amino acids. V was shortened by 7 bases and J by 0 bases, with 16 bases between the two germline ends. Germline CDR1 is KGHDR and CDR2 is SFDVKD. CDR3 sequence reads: CATRGGYDGSTDTQYF. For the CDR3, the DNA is TGTGCCACCAGGGGTGGATACGACGGAAGCACAGATACGCAGTATTTT.

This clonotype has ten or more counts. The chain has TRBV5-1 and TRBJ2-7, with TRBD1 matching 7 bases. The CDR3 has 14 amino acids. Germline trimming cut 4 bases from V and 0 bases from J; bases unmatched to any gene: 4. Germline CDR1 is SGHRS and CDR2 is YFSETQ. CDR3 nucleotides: TGCGCCAGCAGCCGGGACAGCAGCTCCTACGAGCAGTACTTC. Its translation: CASSRDSSSYEQYF.

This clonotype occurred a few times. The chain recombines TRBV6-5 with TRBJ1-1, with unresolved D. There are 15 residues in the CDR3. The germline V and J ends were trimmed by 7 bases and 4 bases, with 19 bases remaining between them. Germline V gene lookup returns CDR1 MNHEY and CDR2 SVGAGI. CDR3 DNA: TGTGCCAGCACCACGAGGTGGGGAAGTGGCACTGAAGCTTTCTTT. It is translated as CASTTRWGSGTEAFF.

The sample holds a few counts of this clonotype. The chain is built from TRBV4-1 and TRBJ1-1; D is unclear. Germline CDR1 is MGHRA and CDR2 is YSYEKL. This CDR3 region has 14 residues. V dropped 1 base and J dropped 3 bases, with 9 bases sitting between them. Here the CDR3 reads CASSQVKGDTEAFF. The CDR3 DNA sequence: TGCGCCAGCAGCCAAGTGAAGGGAGACACTGAAGCTTTCTTT.

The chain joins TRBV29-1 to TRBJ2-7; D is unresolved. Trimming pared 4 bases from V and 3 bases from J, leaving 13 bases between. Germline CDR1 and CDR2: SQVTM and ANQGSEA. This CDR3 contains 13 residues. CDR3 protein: CSVVLPERYEQYF. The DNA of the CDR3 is TGCAGCGTTGTGTTACCAGAGCGCTACGAGCAGTACTTC.

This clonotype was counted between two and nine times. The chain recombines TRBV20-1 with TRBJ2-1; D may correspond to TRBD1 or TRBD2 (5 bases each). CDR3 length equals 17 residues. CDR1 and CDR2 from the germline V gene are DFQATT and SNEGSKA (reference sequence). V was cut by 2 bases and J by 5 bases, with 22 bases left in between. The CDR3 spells CSARPGTLLSYHNEQFF. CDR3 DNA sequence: TGCAGTGCTAGACCAGGGACCCTCCTGTCCTACCACAATGAGCAGTTCTTC.

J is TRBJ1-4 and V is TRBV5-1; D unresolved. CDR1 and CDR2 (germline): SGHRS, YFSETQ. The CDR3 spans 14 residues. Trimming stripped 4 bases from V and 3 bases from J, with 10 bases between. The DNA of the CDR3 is TGCGCCAGCAGCGAAGGTGGGGCTAATGAAAAACTGTTTTTT. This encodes CASSEGGANEKLFF.

The CDR3 loop reads CASSYSGGVGANVLTF. CDR3 in DNA: TGTGCCAGCAGTTACTCAGGGGGCGTTGGGGCCAACGTCCTGACTTTC. The chain carries TRBV6-6 and TRBJ2-6; 7 positions match TRBD1. After removal of 0 bases from V and 3 bases from J, the junction contained 2 bases not matched to a gene. The CDR3 contains 16 residues. The germline V gene has CDR1 MNHNY and CDR2 SVGAGI (reference sequence).

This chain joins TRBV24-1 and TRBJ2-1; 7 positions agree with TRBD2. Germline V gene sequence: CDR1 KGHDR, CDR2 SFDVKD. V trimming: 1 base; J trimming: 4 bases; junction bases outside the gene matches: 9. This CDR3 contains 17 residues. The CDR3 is CATSDFNPTGGYNEQFF. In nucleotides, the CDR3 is TGTGCCACCAGTGATTTTAACCCGACGGGGGGTTACAATGAGCAGTTCTTC.

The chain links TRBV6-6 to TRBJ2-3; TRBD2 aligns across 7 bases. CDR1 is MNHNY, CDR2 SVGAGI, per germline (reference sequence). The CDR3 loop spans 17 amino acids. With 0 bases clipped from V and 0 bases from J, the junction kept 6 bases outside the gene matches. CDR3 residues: CASSYSLSGASTDTQYF. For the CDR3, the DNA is TGTGCCAGCAGTTACTCGCTAAGCGGGGCTAGCACAGATACGCAGTATTTT.

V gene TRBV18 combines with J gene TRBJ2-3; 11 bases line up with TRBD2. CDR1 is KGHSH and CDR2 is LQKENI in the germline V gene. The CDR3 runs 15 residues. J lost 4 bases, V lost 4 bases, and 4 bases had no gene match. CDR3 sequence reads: CASSLATSGADTQYF. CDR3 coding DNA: TGTGCCAGCTCACTCGCGACTAGCGGGGCAGATACGCAGTATTTT.

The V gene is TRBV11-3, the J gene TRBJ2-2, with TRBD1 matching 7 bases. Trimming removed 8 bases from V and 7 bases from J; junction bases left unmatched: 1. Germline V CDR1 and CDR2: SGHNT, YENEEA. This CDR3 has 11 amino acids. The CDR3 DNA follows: TGTGCCAGCGGACAGGACGGGGAGCTGTTTTTT. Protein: CASGQDGELFF.

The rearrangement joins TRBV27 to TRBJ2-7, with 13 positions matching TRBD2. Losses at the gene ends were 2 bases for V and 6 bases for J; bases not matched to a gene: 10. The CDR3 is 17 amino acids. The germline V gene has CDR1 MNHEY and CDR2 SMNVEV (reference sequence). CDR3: CASSLAPSLAGGLEQYF. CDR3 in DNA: TGTGCCAGCAGTTTAGCCCCTTCACTAGCGGGGGGGCTCGAGCAGTACTTC.

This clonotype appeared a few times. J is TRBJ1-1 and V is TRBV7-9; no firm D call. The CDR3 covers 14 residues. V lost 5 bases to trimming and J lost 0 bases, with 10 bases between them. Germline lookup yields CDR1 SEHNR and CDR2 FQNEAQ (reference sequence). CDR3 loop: CASSTLGMNTEAFF. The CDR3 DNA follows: TGTGCCAGCAGCACCCTCGGGATGAACACTGAAGCTTTCTTT.

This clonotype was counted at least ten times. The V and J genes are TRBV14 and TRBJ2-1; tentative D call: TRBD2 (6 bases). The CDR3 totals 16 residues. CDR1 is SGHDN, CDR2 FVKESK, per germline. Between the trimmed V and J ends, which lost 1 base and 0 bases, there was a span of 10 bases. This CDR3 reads CASSQVSGSSYNEQFF. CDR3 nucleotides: TGTGCCAGCAGCCAAGTGTCCGGGAGCTCCTACAATGAGCAGTTCTTC.

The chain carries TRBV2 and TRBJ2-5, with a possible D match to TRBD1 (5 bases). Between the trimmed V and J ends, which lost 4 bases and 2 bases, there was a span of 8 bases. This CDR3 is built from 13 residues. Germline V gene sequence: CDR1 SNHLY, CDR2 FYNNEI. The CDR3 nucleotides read TGTGCCAGCAGTGTACAGGAACAAGAGACCCAGTACTTC. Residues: CASSVQEQETQYF. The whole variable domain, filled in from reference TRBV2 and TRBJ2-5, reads EPEVTQTPSHQVTQMGQEVILRCVPISNHLYFYWYRQILGQKVEFLVSFYNNEISEKSEIFDDQFSVERPDGSNFTLKIRSTKLEDSAMYFCASSVQEQETQYFGPGTRLLVL.

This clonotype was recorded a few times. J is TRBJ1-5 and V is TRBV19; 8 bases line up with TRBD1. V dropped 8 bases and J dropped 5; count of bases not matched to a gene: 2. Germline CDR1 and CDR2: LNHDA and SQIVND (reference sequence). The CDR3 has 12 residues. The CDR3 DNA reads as TGTGCCAGTCAGGGGGCCTATCAGCCCCAGCATTTT. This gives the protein CASQGAYQPQHF.

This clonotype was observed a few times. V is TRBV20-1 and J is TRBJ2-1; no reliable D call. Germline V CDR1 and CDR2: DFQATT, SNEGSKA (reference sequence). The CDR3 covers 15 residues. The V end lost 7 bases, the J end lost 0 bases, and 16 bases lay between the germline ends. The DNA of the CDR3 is TGCAGTGTCCGACTGGCCTCCACCTCCTACAATGAGCAGTTCTTC. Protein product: CSVRLASTSYNEQFF.